Listed below are T cell receptor beta chains from one sample, sequenced in a study of untreated major depressive disorder. TCRdb's table, derived via immunoSEQ multiplex PCR, lists solely in-frame clones and lacks some. Of 25,000 to 30,000 clones listed, about nine tenths were seen once; the top ten hold 0.72%. Source material: CD4+ T cells from PBMCs. These receptors were taken from a woman aged 25 to 39 with major depressive disorder. Each CDR3 is given with its conserved first and last residue. Where a row states a size, it is once, few, many or the class of an expanded clone; other rows omit it.

j_call: TRBJ1-4; v_call: TRBV28; clone_size: once; cdr3_aa: CASGRGELFF
j_call: TRBJ1-2; v_call: TRBV6-5; clone_size: -; cdr3_aa: CASSYFRWSEGYTF
j_call: TRBJ2-7; v_call: TRBV28; clone_size: -; cdr3_aa: CASSSIASGKFYEQYF
j_call: TRBJ2-7; v_call: TRBV23-1; clone_size: -; cdr3_aa: CASSPRVGWRQYF
j_call: TRBJ2-5; v_call: TRBV4-1; clone_size: -; cdr3_aa: CASSQGPMRETQYF
j_call: TRBJ2-6; v_call: TRBV5-1; clone_size: -; cdr3_aa: CASSLSPSSGANVLTF
j_call: TRBJ2-7; v_call: TRBV4-3; clone_size: -; cdr3_aa: CASSLSYGGIYEQYF
j_call: TRBJ2-1; v_call: TRBV7-9; clone_size: -; cdr3_aa: CASSLFGLAEQFF
j_call: TRBJ1-1; v_call: TRBV5-1; clone_size: -; cdr3_aa: CASSLELGTEAFF
j_call: TRBJ2-3; v_call: TRBV7-9; clone_size: -; cdr3_aa: CASSFPGLASTDTQYF
j_call: TRBJ2-5; v_call: TRBV7-7; clone_size: -; cdr3_aa: CASSQRVQGAQTQYF
j_call: TRBJ1-1; v_call: TRBV7-2; clone_size: -; cdr3_aa: CASSFSGITEAFF
j_call: TRBJ2-7; v_call: TRBV6-6; clone_size: -; cdr3_aa: CASSYLGNYEQYF
j_call: TRBJ2-7; v_call: TRBV6-1; clone_size: -; cdr3_aa: CASSEWGSYEQYF
j_call: TRBJ1-5; v_call: TRBV9; clone_size: -; cdr3_aa: CASSVGVGAQPQHF
j_call: TRBJ1-2; v_call: TRBV11-3; clone_size: few; cdr3_aa: CASSLDRFQGYTF
j_call: TRBJ2-7; v_call: TRBV6-1; clone_size: -; cdr3_aa: CASSTEAGPYEQYF
j_call: TRBJ1-6; v_call: TRBV10-3; clone_size: -; cdr3_aa: CAISEFSLRQGSLSPLHF
j_call: TRBJ1-1; v_call: TRBV27; clone_size: -; cdr3_aa: CASRLLPGPTEAFF
j_call: TRBJ1-2; v_call: TRBV5-4; clone_size: -; cdr3_aa: CASSFARGHGYTF
j_call: TRBJ2-7; v_call: TRBV28; clone_size: -; cdr3_aa: CASSAVTGGIYEQYF
j_call: TRBJ1-2; v_call: TRBV5-4; clone_size: few; cdr3_aa: CASSPLGGARGYTF
j_call: TRBJ2-5; v_call: TRBV2; clone_size: -; cdr3_aa: CASSEGGSYQETQYF
j_call: TRBJ1-2; v_call: TRBV7-2; clone_size: -; cdr3_aa: CASSLRSYGYTF
j_call: TRBJ2-5; v_call: TRBV29-1; clone_size: -; cdr3_aa: CSVSGMGTATLETQYF
j_call: TRBJ2-3; v_call: TRBV28; clone_size: -; cdr3_aa: CASRLTSTDTQYF
j_call: TRBJ1-1; v_call: TRBV5-1; clone_size: -; cdr3_aa: CASNRGGPTNTEAFF
j_call: TRBJ2-3; v_call: TRBV18; clone_size: -; cdr3_aa: CASSPGLAGGLDTQYF
j_call: TRBJ2-3; v_call: TRBV29-1; clone_size: -; cdr3_aa: CSLRLAGGPSTDTQYF
j_call: TRBJ2-5; v_call: TRBV5-6; clone_size: -; cdr3_aa: CASSEKSYWQETQYF
j_call: TRBJ1-1; v_call: TRBV6-6; clone_size: -; cdr3_aa: CASSYDRRNTEAFF
j_call: TRBJ1-1; v_call: TRBV5-1; clone_size: few; cdr3_aa: CASSPLGPNTEAFF
j_call: TRBJ1-2; v_call: TRBV2; clone_size: -; cdr3_aa: CASSDRDRGYTF
j_call: TRBJ1-6; v_call: TRBV5-4; clone_size: -; cdr3_aa: CASSQQNNSPLHF
j_call: TRBJ1-6; v_call: TRBV4-1; clone_size: -; cdr3_aa: CASSQDWYSPLHF
j_call: TRBJ2-7; v_call: TRBV5-1; clone_size: -; cdr3_aa: CASSLDQGTVYEQYF
j_call: TRBJ2-7; v_call: TRBV11-2; clone_size: -; cdr3_aa: CASSLNQISYEQYF
j_call: TRBJ1-4; v_call: TRBV4-3; clone_size: -; cdr3_aa: CASSQGRERRGYEKLFF
j_call: TRBJ2-3; v_call: TRBV7-2; clone_size: -; cdr3_aa: CASSLIEDTQYF
j_call: TRBJ2-7; v_call: TRBV4-3; clone_size: -; cdr3_aa: CASSQDRGRGFYEQYF
j_call: TRBJ2-2; v_call: TRBV4-1; clone_size: -; cdr3_aa: CASSPLLEYSENTGELFF
j_call: TRBJ2-2; v_call: TRBV6-5; clone_size: -; cdr3_aa: CASSWGLTGELFF
j_call: TRBJ2-7; v_call: TRBV9; clone_size: -; cdr3_aa: CASSPRPGHINEQYF
j_call: TRBJ1-2; v_call: TRBV6-5; clone_size: -; cdr3_aa: CASSYGPVDRGYGYTF
j_call: TRBJ2-1; v_call: TRBV7-2; clone_size: -; cdr3_aa: CASTPTGLYNEQFF
j_call: TRBJ1-4; v_call: TRBV28; clone_size: -; cdr3_aa: CASPCSTNEKLFF
j_call: TRBJ1-1; v_call: TRBV4-2; clone_size: -; cdr3_aa: CASGQAGGVLNTEAFF
j_call: TRBJ2-7; v_call: TRBV7-2; clone_size: -; cdr3_aa: CASSPSGQLYEQYF
j_call: TRBJ2-1; v_call: TRBV11-3; clone_size: -; cdr3_aa: CASSSPGTNGEQFF
j_call: TRBJ2-7; v_call: TRBV11-2; clone_size: -; cdr3_aa: CASRQDALAGGPYEQYF
j_call: TRBJ1-2; v_call: TRBV5-4; clone_size: -; cdr3_aa: CASSTWTGNYGYTF
j_call: TRBJ2-7; v_call: TRBV7-6; clone_size: once; cdr3_aa: CASGRGASYEQYF
j_call: TRBJ2-1; v_call: TRBV4-2; clone_size: -; cdr3_aa: CASSLASGSWDEQFF
j_call: TRBJ2-5; v_call: TRBV6-6; clone_size: -; cdr3_aa: CASSNRVGGETQYF
j_call: TRBJ1-1; v_call: TRBV19; clone_size: -; cdr3_aa: CASKPRGQFTEAFF